These T cell receptor beta chains were read from a single sample in a study of control samples from healthy donors and cancer patients. Sequencing was performed with immunoSEQ multiplex PCR; in TCRdb, only in-frame clones are kept and a portion is missing. The data hold under 150,000 clones, with 89% observed a single time. Specimen: PBMCs. All receptors derive from a man aged 45-65 years with head and neck cancer. CDR3s include the opening cysteine and the closing phenylalanine or tryptophan. Fields, in order: CDR3 DNA, CDR3 protein, clone size, D gene, J gene, V gene. D genes are given only for firm matches. Rows give clone size only sometimes, using once, few, many, or a class for an expanded clone.

TGTGCCAGCAGCCAGCAGTTGGGAGTCGAGACCCAGTACTTC,CASSQQLGVETQYF,NA,NA,TRBJ2-5,TRBV3-1/TRBV3-2
TGTGCCAGCAGTCGACAGGGTCCAGGCTACGAGCAGTACTTC,CASSRQGPGYEQYF,NA,TRBD1,TRBJ2-7,TRBV28
TGCGCCAGCAGCCTAGGGACGGAAGGCTACACCTTC,CASSLGTEGYTF,NA,NA,TRBJ1-2,TRBV5-1
TGTGCCAGCTCACCCGGGACAGGGATGTTCAACGAGCAGTACTTC,CASSPGTGMFNEQYF,NA,TRBD1,TRBJ2-7,TRBV18
TGTGCCAGCAGCTTAACTGAGTCTCAGAACGCCTACGAGCAGTACTTC,CASSLTESQNAYEQYF,NA,NA,TRBJ2-7,TRBV7-6
TGTGCCAGCAGACGGACTAGCGGGTTCACAGATACGCAGTATTTT,CASRRTSGFTDTQYF,NA,TRBD2,TRBJ2-3,TRBV6-5
TGCGCCAGCAGGGTCAGCCGAGACGAGCAGTTCTTC,CASRVSRDEQFF,NA,NA,TRBJ2-1,TRBV5-1
TGTGCCAGCAGCGTAGCGGTGCTGGGCTATGGCTACACCTTC,CASSVAVLGYGYTF,NA,NA,TRBJ1-2,TRBV9
TGTGCCAGCAGCTCTACCAGGCGGGGGCCTCGCAGCTCCTACAATGAGCAGTTCTTC,CASSSTRRGPRSSYNEQFF,NA,NA,TRBJ2-1,TRBV7-9
TGTGCCAGCAGCCGAACGACTAGCTCTGGAGAGACCCAGTACTTC,CASSRTTSSGETQYF,NA,TRBD2,TRBJ2-5,TRBV5-4
TGTGCCAGCAGCAGGGAGAATGGCTACGAGCAGTACTTC,CASSRENGYEQYF,NA,NA,TRBJ2-7,TRBV11-3
TGTGCCAGCAGCTCCGGACAGGCCCCCTACGAGCAGTACTTC,CASSSGQAPYEQYF,NA,TRBD1,TRBJ2-7,TRBV28
TGTGCCAGCAGCGTAGTAGGGGGCGGGGATACCTACAATGAGCAGTTCTTC,CASSVVGGGDTYNEQFF,NA,NA,TRBJ2-1,TRBV9
TGTGCCAGCAGTTTCGCCGGGAGGGCCCTCTACGAGCAGTACTTC,CASSFAGRALYEQYF,NA,TRBD2,TRBJ2-7,TRBV28
TGTGCCAGCAGTAAAGGGGCGAGGACTAATGAAAAACTGTTTTTT,CASSKGARTNEKLFF,NA,NA,TRBJ1-4,TRBV28
TGTGCCACCAGTGACCCCGGACAGGGGGGGACCTACGAGCAGTACTTC,CATSDPGQGGTYEQYF,NA,TRBD1,TRBJ2-7,TRBV24-1
TGTGCCAGCAGCTTAAGCGAAAAACTGTTTTTT,CASSLSEKLFF,medium-sized,NA,TRBJ1-4,TRBV7-9
TGTGCCAGCAGCTTAGTGACAGGGGGCGCAGATACGCAGTATTTT,CASSLVTGGADTQYF,NA,TRBD1,TRBJ2-3,TRBV11-2
TGTGCAGGCGGACCCGTGGGCTACGAGCAGTACTTC,CAGGPVGYEQYF,NA,NA,TRBJ2-7,TRBV2
TGTGCCAGCAGTGAAGGGGCGGGGAGCCGTCTAGATACGCAGTATTTT,CASSEGAGSRLDTQYF,once,NA,TRBJ2-3,TRBV6-1
TGTGCCAGCAGCCTACAGGGTGACGCTGAAGCTTTCTTT,CASSLQGDAEAFF,NA,NA,TRBJ1-1,TRBV14
TGTGCCAGCAGCTCGGACAGGGGCTACAATGAGCAGTTCTTC,CASSSDRGYNEQFF,once,TRBD1,TRBJ2-1,TRBV7-2
TGTGCCAGCAGCTTTTCCGCGGGTCTCCAGAATGAGCAGTTCTTC,CASSFSAGLQNEQFF,once,NA,TRBJ2-1,TRBV5-6
TGTGCCACCAGTGATTTGCGCTACACCGGGGAGCTGTTTTTT,CATSDLRYTGELFF,NA,NA,TRBJ2-2,TRBV24-1
TGTGCCAGTAGTATAAGCACTCAAAACATTCAGTACTTC,CASSISTQNIQYF,NA,NA,TRBJ2-4,TRBV19
TGTGCCATCAGTGAGCCCGGGTCTGGCTACACCTTC,CAISEPGSGYTF,NA,NA,TRBJ1-2,TRBV10-3
TGTGCCAGCTCACTGGACAGGACCTCGGGCTATGGCTACACCTTC,CASSLDRTSGYGYTF,NA,TRBD1,TRBJ1-2,TRBV18
TGTGCCAGCAGCCACCGGGGAGGGGGCTACACCTTC,CASSHRGGGYTF,NA,NA,TRBJ1-2,TRBV4-2
TGTGCCAGCAGCTTAGGAAGGCGGGAGACAGATACGCAGTATTTT,CASSLGRRETDTQYF,NA,TRBD2,TRBJ2-3,TRBV11-2
TGTGCCAGCAGCTTGGAGGGAGGCGGGAGGGGGGATGAGCAGTTCTTC,CASSLEGGGRGDEQFF,NA,TRBD2,TRBJ2-1,TRBV5-4
TGTGCCAGCAGCTTAGCGGGGCCAGGGGCTGATTCACCCCTCCACTTT,CASSLAGPGADSPLHF,NA,NA,TRBJ1-6,TRBV7-8
TGCGCCAGCAGAGTAGACAGGGATTTGTACGAGCAGTACTTC,CASRVDRDLYEQYF,NA,TRBD1,TRBJ2-7,TRBV5-1
TGCGCCAGCAGCTTGGCACAAGAGACCCAGTACTTC,CASSLAQETQYF,NA,NA,TRBJ2-5,TRBV5-1
TGTGCCAGCAGCTTAACGGGGGCACGGAACACTGAAGCTTTCTTT,CASSLTGARNTEAFF,NA,NA,TRBJ1-1,TRBV5-4
TGTGCCACCAGCAGAGTCCCAGGGCCAACTGAAGCTTTCTTT,CATSRVPGPTEAFF,NA,NA,TRBJ1-1,TRBV15
TGTGCCAGCAGTTTAGGACAGGGTGTAAAGACCCAGTACTTC,CASSLGQGVKTQYF,NA,TRBD1,TRBJ2-5,TRBV11-1
TGTGCCAGCAGCGAAGTACCGGGACCCCTTTTGAACACTGAAGCTTTCTTT,CASSEVPGPLLNTEAFF,NA,NA,TRBJ1-1,TRBV21-1
TGTGCCAGCAGTTGGGGGGGCGGAGATACGCAGTATTTT,CASSWGGGDTQYF,NA,NA,TRBJ2-3,TRBV28
TGTGCCAGCAGCCCAATTAGCGGGGGGTACAATGAGCAGTTCTTC,CASSPISGGYNEQFF,NA,TRBD2,TRBJ2-1,TRBV9
TGTGCCATCAGCAAAGGACAGTCTCTAAACTATGGCTACACCTTC,CAISKGQSLNYGYTF,many,NA,TRBJ1-2,TRBV10-3
TGTGCCAGCAGCCAAGATCCGGCAGGGAGCAATCAGCCCCAGCATTTT,CASSQDPAGSNQPQHF,NA,NA,TRBJ1-5,TRBV4-2
TGTGCCATCAGTAAAAATTCCGGGACAGGGAATGGCGGCTACACCTTC,CAISKNSGTGNGGYTF,NA,TRBD1,TRBJ1-2,TRBV10-3
TGTGCCAGCAGCCAATACTCCTACTCCTACGAGCAGTACTTC,CASSQYSYSYEQYF,NA,NA,TRBJ2-7,TRBV14
TGTGCGAACACCCCCAGGGTCCCCTCTGGAAACACCATATATTTT,CANTPRVPSGNTIYF,NA,NA,TRBJ1-3,TRBV28
TGTGCCAGCAGTCCGGGACCTTCCTACAATGAGCAGTTCTTC,CASSPGPSYNEQFF,NA,NA,TRBJ2-1,TRBV2
TGTGCCAGCAGCTCCGACTCCTATGGCTACACCTTC,CASSSDSYGYTF,NA,NA,TRBJ1-2,TRBV5-4
TGTGCCAGCAGCTTAAGGGAGACGGAGCTGTTTTTT,CASSLRETELFF,NA,NA,TRBJ2-2,TRBV7-9
TGTGCCACCAGCCCACGGGCGAATCAAGAGACCCAGTACTTC,CATSPRANQETQYF,NA,NA,TRBJ2-5,TRBV15